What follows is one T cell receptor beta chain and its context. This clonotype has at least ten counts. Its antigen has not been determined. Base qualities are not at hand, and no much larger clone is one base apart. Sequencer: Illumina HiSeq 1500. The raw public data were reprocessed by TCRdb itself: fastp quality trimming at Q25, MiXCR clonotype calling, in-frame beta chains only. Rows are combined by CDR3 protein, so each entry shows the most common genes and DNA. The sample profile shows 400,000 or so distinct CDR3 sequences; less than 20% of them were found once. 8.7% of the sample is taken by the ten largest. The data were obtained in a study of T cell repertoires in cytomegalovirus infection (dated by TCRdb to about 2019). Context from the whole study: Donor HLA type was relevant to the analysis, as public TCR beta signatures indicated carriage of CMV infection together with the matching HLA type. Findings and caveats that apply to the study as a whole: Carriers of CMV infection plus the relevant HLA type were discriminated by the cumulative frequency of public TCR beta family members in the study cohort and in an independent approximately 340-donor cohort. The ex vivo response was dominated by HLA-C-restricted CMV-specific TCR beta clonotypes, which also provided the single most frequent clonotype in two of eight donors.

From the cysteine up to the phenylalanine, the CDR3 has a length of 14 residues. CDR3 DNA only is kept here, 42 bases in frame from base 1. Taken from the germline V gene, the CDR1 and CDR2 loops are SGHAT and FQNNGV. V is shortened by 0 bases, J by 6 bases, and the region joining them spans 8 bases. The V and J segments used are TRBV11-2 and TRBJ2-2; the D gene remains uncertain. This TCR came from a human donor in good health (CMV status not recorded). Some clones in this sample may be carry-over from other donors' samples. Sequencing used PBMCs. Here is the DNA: TGTGCCAGCAGCTTAGAACGTTTTTCCGGGGAGCTGTTTTTT. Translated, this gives CASSLERFSGELFF.